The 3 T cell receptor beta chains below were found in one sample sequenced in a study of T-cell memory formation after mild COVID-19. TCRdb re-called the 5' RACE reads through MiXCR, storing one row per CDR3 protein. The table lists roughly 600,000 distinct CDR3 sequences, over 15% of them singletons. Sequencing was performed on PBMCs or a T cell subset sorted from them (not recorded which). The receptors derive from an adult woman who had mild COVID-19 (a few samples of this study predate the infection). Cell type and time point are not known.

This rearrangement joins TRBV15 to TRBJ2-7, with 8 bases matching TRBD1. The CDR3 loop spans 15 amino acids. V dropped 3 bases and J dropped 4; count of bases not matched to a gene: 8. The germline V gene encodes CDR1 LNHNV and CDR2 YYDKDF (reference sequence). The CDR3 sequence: CATSSGRDRIYEQYF. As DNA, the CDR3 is TGTGCCACCAGCAGTGGCCGGGACAGGATTTACGAGCAGTACTTC.

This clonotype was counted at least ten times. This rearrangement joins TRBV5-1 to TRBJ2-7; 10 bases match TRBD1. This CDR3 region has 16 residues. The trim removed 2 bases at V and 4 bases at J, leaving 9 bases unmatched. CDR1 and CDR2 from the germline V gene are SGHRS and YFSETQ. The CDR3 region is CASSFPGTGETYEQYF. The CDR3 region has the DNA TGCGCCAGCAGCTTTCCCGGGACAGGGGAAACTTACGAGCAGTACTTC.

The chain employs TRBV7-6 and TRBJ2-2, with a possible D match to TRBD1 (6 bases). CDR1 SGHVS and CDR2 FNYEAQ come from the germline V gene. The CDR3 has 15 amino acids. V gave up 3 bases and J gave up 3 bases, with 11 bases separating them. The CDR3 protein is CASSFRGRDTGELFF. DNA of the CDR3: TGTGCCAGCAGCTTCAGGGGTAGGGACACCGGGGAGCTGTTTTTT.